This TCR beta chain was sequenced in a study of patients and donors after allogeneic stem cell transplantation. TCRdb re-called the RT-PCR reads with MiXCR, one entry per CDR3 protein. The sample contains 400,000 to 500,000 distinct CDR3 sequences, 15% to 20% of which appear only once. This clonotype was found a few times. Deletions cut 3 bases from V and 4 bases from J, with 9 bases between. CDR1 is MGHDK, CDR2 SYGVNS, per germline. The CDR3 contains 13 residues. The TCR originated in a human donor who was either an allogeneic HSCT recipient or a stem cell or donor lymphocyte infusion donor (not recorded which). It is not recorded whose cells these are; they may come from a transplant donor. The chain carries TRBV25-1 and TRBJ2-5; D gene uncertain. Input material: blood, either unsorted or a sorted T cell fraction (not recorded which). The CDR3 nucleotides read TGTGCCAGCAGTGAGGGGATGGGAGAGACCCAGTACTTC. Its protein product is CASSEGMGETQYF. Complete variable domain (other parts from reference TRBV25-1 and TRBJ2-5): EADIYQTPRYLVIGTGKKITLECSQTMGHDKMYWYQQDPGMELHLIHYSYGVNSTEKGDLSSESTVSRIRTEHFPLTLESARPSHTSQYLCASSEGMGETQYFGPGTRLLVL.